This T cell receptor beta chain was captured by sequencing in a study of identical twins. Findings and limits, study-wide: Invariant MAIT and iNKT cells may have partly biased zero-insertion analyses. The more abundant beta clonotypes in cord blood had fewer insertions, and memory repertoires did not show this.

A universal primer binding site was introduced by template switching. The final cDNA contained unique molecular identifiers. TCRdb independently ran MiXCR on the 5' RACE reads; one entry per CDR3 protein. The data hold 300,000 or so distinct CDR3 sequences, with roughly 9% observed a single time. There are 15 residues in the CDR3. J was trimmed by 0 bases and V by 4 bases; bases with no gene match: 2. Per the germline V gene, CDR1 is MNHEY and CDR2 is SMNVEV (reference sequence). This clonotype was picked up many times. As yet, its antigen is unknown. The same data also contributed to another study, on yellow fever vaccine responses in identical twins. From that second work: Twins reportedly had a vaccine T cell response that seemed partly convergent, partly personalized.

The V and J genes are TRBV27 and TRBJ2-1, with 8 bases identical to TRBD1. The receptor was derived from a woman younger than 35 in good health. The source material was CD8+ T cells sorted from blood. This chain's CDR3 is CASSSDRASYNEQFF. The DNA of the CDR3 is TGTGCCAGCAGTTCGGACAGGGCCTCCTACAATGAGCAGTTCTTC.